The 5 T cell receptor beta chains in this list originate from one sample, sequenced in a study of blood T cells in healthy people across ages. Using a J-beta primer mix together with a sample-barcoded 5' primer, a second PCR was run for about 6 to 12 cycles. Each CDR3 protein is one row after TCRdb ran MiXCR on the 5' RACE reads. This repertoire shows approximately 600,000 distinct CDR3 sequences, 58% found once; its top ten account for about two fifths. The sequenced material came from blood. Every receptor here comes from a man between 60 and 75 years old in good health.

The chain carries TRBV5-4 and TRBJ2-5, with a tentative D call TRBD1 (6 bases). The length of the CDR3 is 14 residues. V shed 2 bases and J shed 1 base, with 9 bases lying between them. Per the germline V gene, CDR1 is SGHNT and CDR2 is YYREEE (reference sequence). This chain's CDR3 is CASSFRDTQETQYF. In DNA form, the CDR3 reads TGTGCCAGCAGCTTCCGGGACACCCAAGAGACCCAGTACTTC.

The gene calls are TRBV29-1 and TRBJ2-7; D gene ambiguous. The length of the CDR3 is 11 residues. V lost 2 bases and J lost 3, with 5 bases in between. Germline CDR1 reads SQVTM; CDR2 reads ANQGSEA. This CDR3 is CSVEYSYEQYF. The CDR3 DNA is TGCAGCGTTGAATATAGCTACGAGCAGTACTTC.

CDR3 sequence reads: CASRSHANEKLFF. The CDR3 DNA reads as TGTGCCAGTCGGTCCCACGCTAATGAAAAACTGTTTTTT. The chain links TRBV6-2 or TRBV6-3 to TRBJ1-4; D unclear. V dropped 9 bases and J dropped 3 bases, with 11 bases sitting between them. Germline V gene data show CDR1 as MNHEY and CDR2 as SVGEGT. CDR3 length: 13 residues.

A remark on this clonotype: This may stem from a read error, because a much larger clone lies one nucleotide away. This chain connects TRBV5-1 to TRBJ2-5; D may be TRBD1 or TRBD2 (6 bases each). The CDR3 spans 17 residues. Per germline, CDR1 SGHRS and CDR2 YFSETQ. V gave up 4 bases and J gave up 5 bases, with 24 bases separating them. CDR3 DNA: TGCGCCAGCAGCACTGCATCCGGGGGCGTCACCAGGGAGACCCAGTACTTC. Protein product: CASSTASGGVTRETQYF.

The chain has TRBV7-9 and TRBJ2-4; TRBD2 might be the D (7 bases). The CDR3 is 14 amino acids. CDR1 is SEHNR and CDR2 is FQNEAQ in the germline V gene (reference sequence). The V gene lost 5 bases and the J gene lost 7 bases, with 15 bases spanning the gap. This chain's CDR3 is CASSPPGGHNIQYF. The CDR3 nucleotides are TGTGCCAGCAGCCCCCCCGGGGGGCACAACATTCAGTACTTC.